This TCR beta chain appears in the sequencing data of a study of memory CD4+ T cells and cytomegalovirus serostatus. This clone was observed a few times. Sequencing was performed with immunoSEQ multiplex PCR; in TCRdb, only in-frame clones are kept and a portion is missing. The profile shows 50,000 to 75,000 clones, approximately 78% of them singletons. The sort gate was single viable CD3+CD4+CD8-CD45RO+ cells for memory CD4+ T cells. The V and J ends lost 4 bases and 6 bases, in that order; junction bases with no gene match: 9. CDR3 length: 15 residues. Germline CDR1 and CDR2: SNHLY and FYNNEI. This TCR came from an adult in good health and CMV-seronegative. The chain uses TRBV2 and TRBJ2-1; 7 bases match TRBD2. Sequences were obtained from memory CD4+ T cells from blood. CDR3 region: CASSVGLAAFNEQFF. DNA for the CDR3: TGTGCCAGCAGTGTTGGGCTAGCGGCTTTCAATGAGCAGTTCTTC.